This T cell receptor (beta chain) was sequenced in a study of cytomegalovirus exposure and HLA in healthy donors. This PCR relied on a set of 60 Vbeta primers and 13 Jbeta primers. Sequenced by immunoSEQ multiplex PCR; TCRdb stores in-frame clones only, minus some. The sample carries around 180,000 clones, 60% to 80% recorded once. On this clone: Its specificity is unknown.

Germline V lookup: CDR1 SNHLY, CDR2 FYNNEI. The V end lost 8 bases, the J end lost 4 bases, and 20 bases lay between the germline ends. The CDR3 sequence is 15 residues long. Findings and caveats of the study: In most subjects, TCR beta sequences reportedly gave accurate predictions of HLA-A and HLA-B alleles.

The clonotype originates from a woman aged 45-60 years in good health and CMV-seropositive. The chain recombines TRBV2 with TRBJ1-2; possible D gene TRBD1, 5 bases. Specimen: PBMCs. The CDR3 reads CASREGQSWSYGYTF. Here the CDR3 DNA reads TGTGCCAGCCGGGAGGGGCAGTCGTGGAGCTATGGCTACACCTTC. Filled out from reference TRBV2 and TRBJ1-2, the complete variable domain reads EPEVTQTPSHQVTQMGQEVILRCVPISNHLYFYWYRQILGQKVEFLVSFYNNEISEKSEIFDDQFSVERPDGSNFTLKIRSTKLEDSAMYFCASREGQSWSYGYTFGSGTRLTVV.